The 4 T cell receptor beta chains below come from one sample, sequenced in a study of cytomegalovirus exposure and HLA in healthy donors. The primer mix had 60 Vbeta and 13 Jbeta primers. The repertoire was sequenced with immunoSEQ multiplex PCR; TCRdb's copy has only in-frame clones and lacks some. The top ten hold about 2.4% of the sample, which has roughly 150,000 clones, approximately 81% seen once. Material: PBMCs. The receptors originated from a man aged 25 to 40 in good health and CMV-seropositive.

J is TRBJ2-3 and V is TRBV29-1; no firm D call. CDR3 length equals 14 residues. V gave up 1 base and J gave up 7 bases, with 15 bases separating them. Looked up from germline, CDR1 is SQVTM and CDR2 is ANQGSEA. CDR3 sequence reads: CSVEGWASYNTQYF. CDR3 sequence (DNA): TGCAGCGTTGAAGGCTGGGCCTCGTACAATACGCAGTATTTT.

This clone showed up just a few times. The V gene is TRBV5-1, the J gene TRBJ2-3; D is unclear. The CDR3 loop spans 14 amino acids. Per the germline V gene, CDR1 is SGHRS and CDR2 is YFSETQ. V was cut by 5 bases and J by 2 bases, with 12 bases left in between. The CDR3, as DNA: TGCGCCAGCAGGCCAGACTCATCCACAGATACGCAGTATTTT. This translates into CASRPDSSTDTQYF.

The gene calls are TRBV5-4 and TRBJ1-4; TRBD1 agrees at 7 bases. The V and J ends lost 4 bases and 5 bases, in that order; junction bases with no gene match: 11. This CDR3 has 16 amino acids. CDR1 and CDR2 (germline): SGHNT, YYREEE (reference sequence). The CDR3 DNA reads as TGTGCCAGCAGCACGGGCAGGGGGTACGGGAATGAAAAACTGTTTTTT. Protein: CASSTGRGYGNEKLFF.

This chain connects TRBV7-8 to TRBJ1-2; D call uncertain. CDR1 and CDR2 from the germline V gene are SGHVS and FQNEAQ. The CDR3 sequence is 13 residues long. V was trimmed by 4 bases and J by 6 bases, leaving 12 bases between them. The CDR3 sequence: CASSSLEDHGYTF. DNA of the CDR3: TGTGCCAGCAGCTCTCTGGAGGACCATGGCTACACCTTC.